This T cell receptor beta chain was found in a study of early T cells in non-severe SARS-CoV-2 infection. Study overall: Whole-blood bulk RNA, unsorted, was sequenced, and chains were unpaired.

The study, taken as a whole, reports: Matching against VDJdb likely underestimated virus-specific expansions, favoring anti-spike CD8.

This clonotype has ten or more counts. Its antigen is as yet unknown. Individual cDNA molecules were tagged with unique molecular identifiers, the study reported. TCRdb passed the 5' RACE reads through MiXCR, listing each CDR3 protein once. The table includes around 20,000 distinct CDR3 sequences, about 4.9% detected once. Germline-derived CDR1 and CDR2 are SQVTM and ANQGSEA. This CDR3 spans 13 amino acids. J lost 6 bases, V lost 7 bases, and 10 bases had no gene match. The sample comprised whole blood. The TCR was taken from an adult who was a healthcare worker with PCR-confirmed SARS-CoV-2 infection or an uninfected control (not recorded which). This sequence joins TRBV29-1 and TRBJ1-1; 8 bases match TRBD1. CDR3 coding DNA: TGCAGCGCCCTCAGGGGGCAGAGGGCTGAAGCTTTCTTT. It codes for CSALRGQRAEAFF.